This T cell receptor (beta chain) was sequenced for a study of cytomegalovirus exposure and HLA in healthy donors. At the level of the study: Most donors, about 77% of more than 300 genotyped, fell in the Caucasian-associated ancestry cluster. Overall study findings and caveats: HLA restriction was apparent for most CMV-associated TCR beta chains in a later analysis. There were 150 or so TCR beta chains listed as cytomegalovirus-associated.

Notes on this clone: Its antigen is currently unknown.

The PCR made use of 60 Vbeta and 13 Jbeta primers. The repertoire was sequenced with immunoSEQ multiplex PCR; TCRdb's copy has only in-frame clones and lacks some. Among about 97,000 clones listed, roughly 71% were seen once. There are 15 residues in the CDR3. V was shortened by 3 bases and J by 2 bases, with 11 bases between the two germline ends. Germline V gene lookup returns CDR1 MGHRA and CDR2 YSYEKL. This rearrangement joins TRBV4-1 to TRBJ1-3; TRBD1 is a possible D gene (5 bases). Sequenced: PBMCs. The sequence derives from a man in his forties or fifties in good health and CMV-seronegative. The CDR3, as DNA: TGCGCCAGCAGCCAGCAGTTAGGGGCTGGAAACACCATATATTTT. The encoded protein is CASSQQLGAGNTIYF.